This T cell receptor beta chain was sequenced during a study of shared clonotypes between healthy human individuals. Splitting of each subset's genomic DNA was done evenly across several immunoSEQ plates. Generated by immunoSEQ multiplex PCR, the TCRdb table keeps only in-frame clones and is missing some. The sample shows about 2.1 million clones, about 93% of them seen only once. CD45RO negativity and positive selection for CCR7 defined naive CD8 cells, a population that excluded terminally differentiated effector memory CD45RA+ cells. Recent vaccinations or acute infections were absent in the healthy HIV-negative adult donors. This CDR3 is built from 12 residues. Trimming shortened V by 6 bases and J by 4 bases, and 10 bases separated the two germline ends. The V gene's germline CDR1 is MDHEN and CDR2 SYDVKM. On this clone: This same CDR3 is encoded by further DNA sequences in the sample.

The chain employs TRBV28 and TRBJ2-7; perhaps TRBD2 as D (6 bases). Sequencing used naive CD8+ T cells from PBMCs. The TCR originated in a young man in good health. Some clones in this sample may be carry-over from other donors' samples. CDR3 sequence: CASRARGYEQYF. The DNA of the CDR3 is TGTGCCAGCAGAGCCCGGGGGTACGAGCAGTACTTC.